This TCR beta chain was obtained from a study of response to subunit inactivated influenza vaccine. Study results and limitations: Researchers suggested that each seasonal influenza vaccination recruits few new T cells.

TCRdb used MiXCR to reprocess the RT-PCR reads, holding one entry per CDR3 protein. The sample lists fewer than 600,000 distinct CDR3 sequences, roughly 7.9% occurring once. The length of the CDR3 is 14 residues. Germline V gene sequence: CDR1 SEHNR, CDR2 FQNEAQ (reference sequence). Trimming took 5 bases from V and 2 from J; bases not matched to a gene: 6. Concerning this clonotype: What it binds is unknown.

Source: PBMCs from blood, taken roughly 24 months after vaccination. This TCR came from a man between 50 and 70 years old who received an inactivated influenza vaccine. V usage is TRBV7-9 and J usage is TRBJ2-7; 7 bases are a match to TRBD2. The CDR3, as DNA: TGTGCCAGCAGCCAAGCGGGGAGGACCTACGAGCAGTACTTC. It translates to CASSQAGRTYEQYF. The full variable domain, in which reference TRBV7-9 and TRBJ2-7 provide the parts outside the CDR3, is DTGVSQNPRHKITKRGQNVTFRCDPISEHNRLYWYRQTLGQGPEFLTYFQNEAQLEKSRLLSDRFSAERPKGSFSTLEIQRTEQGDSAMYLCASSQAGRTYEQYFGPGTRLTVT.